A selection of T cell receptor beta chains follows, all from one sample in a study of cytomegalovirus exposure and HLA in healthy donors. The assay was immunoSEQ multiplex PCR, and TCRdb's table has in-frame clones only and misses some. The sample carries 95,000 to 150,000 clones, about two thirds recorded once. The sequenced material came from PBMCs. The origin of the receptors is a man under 40 in good health and CMV-seronegative. CDR3s include the opening cysteine and the closing phenylalanine or tryptophan. A D gene is named only where the DNA matches it firmly. Not all rows give a size; the values are once, few, many and, for expanded clones, a class.

d_gene,j_gene,v_gene,abundance,CDR3aa,CDR3nt
.,TRBJ1-5,TRBV19,.,CASTMDRVGLGWAQHF,TGTGCCAGTACAATGGACAGAGTGGGGTTAGGCTGGGCCCAGCATTTT
TRBD1,TRBJ1-5,TRBV7-8,once,CASSAWTGGEGNQPQHF,TGTGCCAGCAGCGCCTGGACAGGGGGCGAGGGCAATCAGCCCCAGCATTTT
TRBD1,TRBJ2-7,TRBV7-2,few,CASSSRTGSSYEQYF,TGTGCCAGCAGTTCCCGGACAGGTTCCTCCTACGAGCAGTACTTC
.,TRBJ2-1,TRBV9,.,CASSVSYNEQFF,TGTGCCAGCAGCGTCAGTTACAATGAGCAGTTCTTC
.,TRBJ1-6,TRBV4-3,.,CASSQEVSGPLHF,TGCGCCAGCAGCCAAGAAGTCTCCGGACCCCTCCACTTT
TRBD1,TRBJ1-1,TRBV18,few,CASSKGDSRLNTEAFF,TGTGCCAGCTCGAAGGGGGACAGTAGATTGAACACTGAAGCTTTCTTT
.,TRBJ2-3,TRBV28,.,CASSPGVGSTDTQYF,TGTGCCAGCAGCCCCGGGGTCGGGAGCACAGATACGCAGTATTTT
TRBD1,TRBJ1-6,TRBV5-1,.,CASSLRTGGGDNSPLHF,TGCGCCAGCAGCCTCCGGACAGGGGGTGGTGATAATTCACCCCTCCACTTT
.,TRBJ1-2,TRBV19,.,CASSTGQTRGYTF,TGTGCCAGTAGTACCGGACAGACCCGTGGCTACACCTTC
TRBD2,TRBJ2-7,TRBV7-6,.,CASSLLAEMNEQYF,TGTGCCAGCAGCTTACTAGCGGAGATGAACGAGCAGTACTTC
TRBD1,TRBJ1-5,TRBV6-6,.,CASSSRTGTVTQPQHF,TGTGCCAGCAGTTCACGGACAGGGACGGTTACTCAGCCCCAGCATTTT
.,TRBJ1-2,TRBV4-1,.,CASSQEKSGLYGYTF,TGCGCCAGCAGCCAAGAAAAGTCGGGGTTATATGGCTACACCTTC
TRBD2,TRBJ2-5,TRBV4-1,.,CASSPRGGLETQYF,TGCGCCAGCAGCCCCCGGGGGGGCCTAGAGACCCAGTACTTC
.,TRBJ1-5,TRBV19,.,CASSGSPPVAGWYNQPQHF,TGTGCCAGTAGCGGGTCTCCCCCGGTGGCGGGGTGGTATAATCAGCCCCAGCATTTT
TRBD2,TRBJ2-7,TRBV7-9,once,CASRATSGEGSYEQYF,TGTGCCAGCAGAGCAACTAGCGGGGAGGGCTCCTACGAGCAGTACTTC
.,TRBJ2-7,TRBV5-6,.,CASSLQPLAFAYEQYF,TGTGCCAGCAGCCTCCAACCCCTAGCTTTTGCCTACGAGCAGTACTTC
.,TRBJ1-6,TRBV6-1,once,CASINRDIHSPLHF,TGTGCCAGCATCAACCGGGACATTCATTCACCCCTCCACTTT
TRBD1,TRBJ2-7,TRBV7-6,.,CASSRQGASYEQYF,TGTGCCAGCAGCCGACAGGGGGCCTCCTACGAGCAGTACTTC
.,TRBJ2-3,TRBV28,.,CASSLAEGDTQYF,TGTGCCAGCAGTTTAGCCGAGGGAGATACGCAGTATTTT
.,TRBJ1-2,TRBV27,.,CASSFIGFGTNYGYTF,TGTGCCAGCAGTTTTATAGGTTTCGGGACTAACTATGGCTACACCTTC
.,TRBJ2-2,TRBV6-1,.,CASKEGSVGELFF,TGTGCCAGCAAGGAGGGCTCGGTCGGGGAGCTGTTTTTT
.,TRBJ2-7,TRBV2,.,CASSGGQAYEQYF,TGTGCCAGCAGTGGGGGACAAGCCTACGAGCAGTACTTC
.,TRBJ1-6,TRBV23-1,few,CASSLPDPGPGNSPLHF,TGCGCCAGCAGTCTTCCGGATCCTGGGCCTGGAAATTCACCCCTCCACTTT
.,TRBJ2-3,TRBV27,.,CASSSTDTQYF,TGTGCCAGCAGTTCTACAGATACGCAGTATTTT
TRBD1,TRBJ2-5,TRBV10-1,once,CASGPRGHETQYF,TGCGCCAGCGGTCCTAGGGGGCACGAGACCCAGTACTTC
.,TRBJ1-3,TRBV28,.,CASSPAGTSGNTIYF,TGTGCCAGCAGTCCAGCAGGAACCTCTGGAAACACCATATATTTT
TRBD1,TRBJ1-1,TRBV7-8,.,CASSLRGRGFGDTEAFF,TGTGCCAGCAGCTTAAGGGGGCGAGGATTTGGGGACACTGAAGCTTTCTTT
.,TRBJ1-2,TRBV9,few,CASSGGAQVGYGYTF,TGTGCCAGCAGCGGCGGGGCACAGGTCGGGTATGGCTACACCTTC
TRBD1,TRBJ2-2,TRBV27,.,CASSPGQGRAGELFF,TGTGCCAGCAGTCCTGGACAGGGTCGGGCCGGGGAGCTGTTTTTT
TRBD2,TRBJ2-3,TRBV5-1,.,CASSLGLAGFSTDTQYF,TGCGCCAGCAGCTTGGGGCTAGCGGGTTTTAGCACAGATACGCAGTATTTT
TRBD1,TRBJ1-2,TRBV11-2,.,CASSLDWEQGVGGYTF,TGTGCCAGCAGCTTAGATTGGGAACAGGGGGTTGGTGGCTACACCTTC
TRBD1,TRBJ2-7,TRBV30,.,CAWYPPGQGYEQYF,TGTGCCTGGTACCCACCGGGACAGGGTTACGAGCAGTACTTC
.,TRBJ2-7,TRBV5-6,.,CASSLQRNYEQYF,TGTGCCAGCAGCTTGCAGCGGAACTACGAGCAGTACTTC
.,TRBJ1-3,TRBV6-1,.,CASSAVFSGNTIYF,TGTGCCAGCAGTGCCGTATTCTCTGGAAACACCATATATTTT
.,TRBJ2-7,TRBV9,few,CASSEQESYEQYF,TGTGCCAGCAGCGAACAGGAATCCTACGAGCAGTACTTC
.,TRBJ2-5,TRBV7-2,.,CASSSGAKRDSETQYF,TGTGCCAGCAGCTCGGGTGCTAAGAGAGACAGCGAGACCCAGTACTTC
TRBD2,TRBJ2-5,TRBV15,.,CATSSGGGQETQYF,TGTGCCACCAGCAGCGGCGGGGGCCAAGAGACCCAGTACTTC
.,TRBJ1-2,TRBV11-2,few,CASSPPGQSYGYTF,TGTGCCAGCAGCCCACCAGGACAGTCATATGGCTACACCTTC
.,TRBJ1-2,TRBV27,.,CASSLYPQRRGDYGYTF,TGTGCCAGCAGTTTATATCCTCAGAGAAGGGGCGACTATGGCTACACCTTC
TRBD2,TRBJ2-1,TRBV7-8,few,CASSAKGLAGELQFF,TGTGCCAGCAGCGCAAAGGGACTAGCGGGAGAACTGCAGTTCTTC
.,TRBJ1-3,TRBV11-2,once,CASSHVPAGAGNTIYF,TGTGCCAGCAGCCATGTTCCGGCAGGCGCTGGAAACACCATATATTTT
TRBD2,TRBJ2-5,TRBV5-1,.,CASSGGIRETQYF,TGCGCCAGCTCCGGGGGGATTCGAGAGACCCAGTACTTC
.,TRBJ2-7,TRBV28,.,CASRPRGGAGREQYF,TGTGCCAGCAGGCCCCGAGGGGGGGCAGGGCGGGAGCAGTACTTC
TRBD1,TRBJ1-2,TRBV11-2,.,CASSLTLQGASGYTF,TGTGCCAGCAGCCTCACATTACAGGGGGCAAGTGGCTACACCTTC
.,TRBJ2-1,TRBV5-1,.,CASRQGGENEQFF,TGCGCCAGCAGACAGGGAGGGGAGAATGAGCAGTTCTTC
.,TRBJ1-1,TRBV7-3,.,CASSLDLNTEAFF,TGTGCCAGCAGCTTAGACTTGAACACTGAAGCTTTCTTT
.,TRBJ1-5,TRBV7-9,.,CSSSLFIQPQHF,TGTTCCAGCAGCTTGTTTATTCAGCCCCAGCATTTT
TRBD1,TRBJ1-4,TRBV7-8,.,CASSLASLRQTGQNEKLFF,TGTGCCAGCAGCTTAGCTTCCCTTCGCCAGACAGGGCAAAATGAAAAACTGTTTTTT
TRBD1,TRBJ1-1,TRBV18,.,CASSPMGTDFEAFF,TGTGCCAGCTCACCAATGGGGACAGATTTTGAAGCCTTCTTT
TRBD1,TRBJ1-1,TRBV11-2,.,CASSIRTGGTEAFF,TGTGCCAGCAGCATACGGACAGGGGGCACTGAAGCTTTCTTT
.,TRBJ2-7,TRBV7-9,.,CASRSGLSFAYEQYF,TGTGCCAGCAGATCCGGACTTTCATTTGCTTACGAGCAGTACTTC
.,TRBJ1-6,TRBV4-1,.,CASSQLGSDQSSSPLHF,TGCGCCAGCAGCCAATTGGGGAGCGACCAGTCAAGTTCACCCCTCCACTTT